The text below deals with one T cell receptor beta chain. In the original workflow: Reference gene primer amplification gave estimated nucleated cell counts. Sequencing used immunoSEQ multiplex PCR; TCRdb keeps in-frame clones, though not all of them. That table is the source of V, J and clone size, and D and trimming were worked out from the DNA. The sample holds around 150,000 clones, more than 75% seen once. The sample is drawn from a study of blood T cell repertoires in COVID-19. Across the study: The study drew acute and convalescent COVID-19 samples from the United States, Italy and Spain. The cDNA or gDNA used as material had been derived from T cells, B-cell-depleted T cells, or PBMCs.

V lost 4 bases, J lost 1 base, and 6 bases lay in between. CDR3 size: 12 residues. The germline gives CDR1 SQVTM, CDR2 ANQGSEA. The chain links TRBV29-1 to TRBJ2-3, with D perhaps TRBD2 (5 bases). The TCR was taken from a woman aged 45-65 years with acute or convalescent COVID-19. The sample taken for sequencing was peripheral blood. CDR3 coding DNA: TGCAGCGTTGTGGAGGGCACAGATACGCAGTATTTT. Its translation: CSVVEGTDTQYF.